This T cell receptor beta chain was sequenced during a study of sequential checkpoint blockade in melanoma. Whole-study context: Arm A got nivolumab then ipilimumab; arm B the reverse, 1:1.

Sequencing used immunoSEQ multiplex PCR; TCRdb keeps in-frame clones, though not all of them. This table has some 15,000 clones, 90% to 95% appearing once. Treatment reported: randomized to nivolumab then ipilimumab (arm A) or the reverse (arm B). From thawed PBMCs, live CD3+CD8+ cells negative for CD19 and CD56 were sorted. This CDR3 spans 14 amino acids. The V gene lost 1 base and the J gene lost 7 bases, with 11 bases spanning the gap. Germline values: CDR1 LGHNA, CDR2 YSLEER. The sequence derives from a human donor with melanoma. The material was CD8+ T cells sorted from blood (inferred from file names), obtained from a patient given nivolumab and ipilimumab in sequence. The V call is TRBV4-3, the J call TRBJ1-5; perhaps TRBD1 as D (6 bases). The CDR3 DNA reads TGCGCCAGCAGCCAAGTGTCAGGGGAACAGCCCCAGCATTTT. Its protein is CASSQVSGEQPQHF.